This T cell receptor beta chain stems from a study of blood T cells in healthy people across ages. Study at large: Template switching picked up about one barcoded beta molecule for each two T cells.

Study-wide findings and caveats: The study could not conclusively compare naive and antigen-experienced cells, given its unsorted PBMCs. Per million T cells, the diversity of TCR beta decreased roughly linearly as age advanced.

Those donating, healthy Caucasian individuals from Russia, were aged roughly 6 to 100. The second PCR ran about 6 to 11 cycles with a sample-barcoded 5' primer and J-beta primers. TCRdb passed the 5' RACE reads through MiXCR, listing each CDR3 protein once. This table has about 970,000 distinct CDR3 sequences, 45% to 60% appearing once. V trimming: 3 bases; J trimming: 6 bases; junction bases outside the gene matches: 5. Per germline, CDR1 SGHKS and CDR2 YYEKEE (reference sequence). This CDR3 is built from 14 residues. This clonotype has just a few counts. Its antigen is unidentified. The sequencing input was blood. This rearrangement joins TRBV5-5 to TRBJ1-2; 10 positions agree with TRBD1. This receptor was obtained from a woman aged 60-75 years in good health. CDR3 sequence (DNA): TGTGCCAGCAGCTCTCCGGGACAGGGGAATGGCTACACCTTC. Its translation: CASSSPGQGNGYTF.